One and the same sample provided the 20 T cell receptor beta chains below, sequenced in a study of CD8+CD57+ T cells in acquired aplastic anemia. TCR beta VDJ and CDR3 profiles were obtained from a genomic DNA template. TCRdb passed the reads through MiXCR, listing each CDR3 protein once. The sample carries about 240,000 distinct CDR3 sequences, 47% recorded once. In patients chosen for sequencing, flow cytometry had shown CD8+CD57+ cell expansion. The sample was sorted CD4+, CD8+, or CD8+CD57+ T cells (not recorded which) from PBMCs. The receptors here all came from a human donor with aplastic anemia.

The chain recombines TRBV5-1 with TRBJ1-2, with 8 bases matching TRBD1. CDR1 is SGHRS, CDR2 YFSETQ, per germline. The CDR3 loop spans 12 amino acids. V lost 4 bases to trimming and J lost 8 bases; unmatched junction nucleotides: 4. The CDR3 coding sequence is TGCGCCAGCAGCATAGACAGGGGAGGCTACACCTTC. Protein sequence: CASSIDRGGYTF.

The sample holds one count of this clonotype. CDR3 amino acids: CASRVSGTGGTEAFF. The CDR3 nucleotides read TGTGCCAGCAGGGTATCCGGGACAGGGGGGACTGAAGCTTTCTTT. This chain uses TRBV6-1 with TRBJ1-1, with 11 bases identical to TRBD1. The CDR3 is 15 residues long. CDR1 and CDR2 from the germline V gene are MNHNS and SASEGT. The V segment lost 6 bases and the J segment 5 bases; nucleotides outside the gene matches: 8.

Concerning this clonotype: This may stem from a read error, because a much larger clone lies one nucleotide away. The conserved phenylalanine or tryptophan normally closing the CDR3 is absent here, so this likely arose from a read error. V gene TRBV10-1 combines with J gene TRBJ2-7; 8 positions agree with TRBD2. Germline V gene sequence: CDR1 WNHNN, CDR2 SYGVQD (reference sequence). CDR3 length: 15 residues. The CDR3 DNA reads TGTGCCAGCAGTGGGGTTAGCGGGGAAGATTACGAGCAGTACTCC. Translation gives CASSGVSGEDYEQYS.

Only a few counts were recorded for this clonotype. Here the CDR3 reads CASSSGTVGRDEKLFF. The CDR3 DNA sequence: TGTGCCAGCAGCAGTGGGACAGTCGGAAGAGATGAAAAACTGTTTTTT. The chain links TRBV11-2 to TRBJ1-4, with 7 bases matching TRBD1. Germline V gene lookup returns CDR1 SGHAT and CDR2 FQNNGV. CDR3 length: 16 amino acids. The V segment lost 5 bases and the J segment 6 bases; nucleotides outside the gene matches: 12.

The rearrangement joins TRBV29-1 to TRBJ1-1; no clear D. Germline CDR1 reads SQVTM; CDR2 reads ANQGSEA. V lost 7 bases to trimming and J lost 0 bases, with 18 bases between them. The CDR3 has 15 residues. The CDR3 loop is CSGVGTGFMNTEAFF. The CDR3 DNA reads TGCAGCGGGGTGGGTACGGGGTTCATGAACACTGAAGCTTTCTTT. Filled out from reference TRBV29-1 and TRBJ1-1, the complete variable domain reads SAVISQKPSRDICQRGTSLTIQCQVDSQVTMMFWYRQQPGQSLTLIATANQGSEATYESGFVIDKFPISRPNLTFSTLTVSNMSPEDSSIYLCSGVGTGFMNTEAFFGQGTRLTVV.

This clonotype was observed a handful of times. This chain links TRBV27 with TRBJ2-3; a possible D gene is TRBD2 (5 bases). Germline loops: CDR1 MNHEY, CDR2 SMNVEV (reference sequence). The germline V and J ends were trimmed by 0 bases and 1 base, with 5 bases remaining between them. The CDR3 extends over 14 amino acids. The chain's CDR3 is CASSLSRGTDTQYF. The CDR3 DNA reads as TGTGCCAGCAGTTTATCGAGGGGCACAGATACGCAGTATTTT.

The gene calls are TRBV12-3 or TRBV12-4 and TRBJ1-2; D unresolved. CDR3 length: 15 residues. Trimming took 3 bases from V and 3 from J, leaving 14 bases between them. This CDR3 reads CASSFRAIFDYGYTF. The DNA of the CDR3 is TGTGCCAGCAGTTTCCGGGCCATTTTCGACTATGGCTACACCTTC.

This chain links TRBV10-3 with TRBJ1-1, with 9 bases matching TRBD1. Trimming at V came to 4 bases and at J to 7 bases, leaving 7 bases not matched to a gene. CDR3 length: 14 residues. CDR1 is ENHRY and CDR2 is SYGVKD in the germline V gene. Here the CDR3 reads CAISGDRVGVEAFF. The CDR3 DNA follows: TGTGCCATCAGTGGGGACAGGGTCGGCGTTGAAGCTTTCTTT.

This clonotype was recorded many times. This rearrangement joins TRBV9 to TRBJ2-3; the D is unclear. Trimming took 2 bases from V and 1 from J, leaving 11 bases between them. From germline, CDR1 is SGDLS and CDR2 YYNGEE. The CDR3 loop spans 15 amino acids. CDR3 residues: CASSVPLSGTDTQYF. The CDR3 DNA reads TGTGCCAGCAGCGTTCCCCTCAGCGGCACAGATACGCAGTATTTT.

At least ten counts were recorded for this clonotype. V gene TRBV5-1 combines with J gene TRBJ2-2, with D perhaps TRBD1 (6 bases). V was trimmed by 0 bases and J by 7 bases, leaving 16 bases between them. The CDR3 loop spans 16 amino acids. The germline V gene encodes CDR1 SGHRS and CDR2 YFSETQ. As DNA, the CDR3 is TGCGCCAGCAGCTTGGCTGTGTCAGGGGTTTTCGGGGAGCTGTTTTTT. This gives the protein CASSLAVSGVFGELFF. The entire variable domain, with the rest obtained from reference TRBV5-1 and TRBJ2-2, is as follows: KAGVTQTPRYLIKTRGQQVTLSCSPISGHRSVSWYQQTPGQGLQFLFEYFSETQRNKGNFPGRFSGRQFSNSRSEMNVSTLELGDSALYLCASSLAVSGVFGELFFGEGSRLTVL.

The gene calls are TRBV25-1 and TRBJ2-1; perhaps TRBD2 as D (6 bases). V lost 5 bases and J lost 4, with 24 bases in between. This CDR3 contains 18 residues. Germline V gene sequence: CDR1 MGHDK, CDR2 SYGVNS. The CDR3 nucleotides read TGTGCCAGCAGTCGATCTTTTTGGGGACTCGATTTTTACAATGAGCAGTTCTTC. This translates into CASSRSFWGLDFYNEQFF.

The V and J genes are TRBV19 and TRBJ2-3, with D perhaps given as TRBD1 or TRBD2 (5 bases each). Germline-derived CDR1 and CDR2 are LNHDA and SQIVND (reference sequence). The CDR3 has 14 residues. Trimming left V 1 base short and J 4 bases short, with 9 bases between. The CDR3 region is CASSIGGPPDTQYF. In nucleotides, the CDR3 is TGTGCCAGTAGTATAGGGGGACCCCCAGATACGCAGTATTTT. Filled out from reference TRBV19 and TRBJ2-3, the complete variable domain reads DGGITQSPKYLFRKEGQNVTLSCEQNLNHDAMYWYRQDPGQGLRLIYYSQIVNDFQKGDIAEGYSVSREKKESFPLTVTSAQKNPTAFYLCASSIGGPPDTQYFGPGTRLTVL.

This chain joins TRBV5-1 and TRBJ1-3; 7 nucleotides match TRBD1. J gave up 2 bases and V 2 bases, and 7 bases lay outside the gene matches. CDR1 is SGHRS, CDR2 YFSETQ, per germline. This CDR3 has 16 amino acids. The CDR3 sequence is CASSFGVGQAGNTIYF. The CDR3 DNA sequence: TGCGCCAGCAGCTTCGGGGTCGGACAGGCTGGAAACACCATATATTTT.

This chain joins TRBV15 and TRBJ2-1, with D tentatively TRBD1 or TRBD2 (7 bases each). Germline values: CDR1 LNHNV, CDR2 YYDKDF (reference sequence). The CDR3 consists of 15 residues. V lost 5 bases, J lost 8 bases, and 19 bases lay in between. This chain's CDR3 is CATSDRAGEGDEQFF. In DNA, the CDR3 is TGTGCCACCAGCGACAGGGCTGGGGAGGGCGATGAGCAGTTCTTC.

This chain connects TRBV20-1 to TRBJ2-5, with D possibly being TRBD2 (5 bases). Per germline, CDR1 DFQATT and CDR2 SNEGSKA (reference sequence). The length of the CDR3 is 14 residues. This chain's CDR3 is CGTRVGSPQETQYF. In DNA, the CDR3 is TGCGGTACTAGAGTTGGTAGCCCTCAAGAGACCCAGTACTTC.

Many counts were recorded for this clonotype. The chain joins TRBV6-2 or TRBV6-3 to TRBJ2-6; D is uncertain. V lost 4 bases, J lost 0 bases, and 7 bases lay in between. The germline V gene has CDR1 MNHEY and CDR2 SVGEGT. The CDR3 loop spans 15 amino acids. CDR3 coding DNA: TGTGCCAGCAGTTTACGAGTCTCTGGGGCCAACGTCCTGACTTTC. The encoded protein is CASSLRVSGANVLTF.

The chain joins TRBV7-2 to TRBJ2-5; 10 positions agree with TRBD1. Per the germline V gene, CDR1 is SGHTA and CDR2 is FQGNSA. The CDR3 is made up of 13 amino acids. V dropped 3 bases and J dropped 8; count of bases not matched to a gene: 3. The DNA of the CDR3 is TGTGCCAGCAGCTTCGGGACAGGGGAAACCCAGTACTTC. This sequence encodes CASSFGTGETQYF.

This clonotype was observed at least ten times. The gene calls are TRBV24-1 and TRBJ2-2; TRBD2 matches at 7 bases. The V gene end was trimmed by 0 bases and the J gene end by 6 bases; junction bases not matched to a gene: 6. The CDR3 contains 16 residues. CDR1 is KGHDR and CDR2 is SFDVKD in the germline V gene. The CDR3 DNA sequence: TGTGCCACCAGTGATTTGCAGGGAGGGTATCCCGGGGAGCTGTTTTTT. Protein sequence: CATSDLQGGYPGELFF.

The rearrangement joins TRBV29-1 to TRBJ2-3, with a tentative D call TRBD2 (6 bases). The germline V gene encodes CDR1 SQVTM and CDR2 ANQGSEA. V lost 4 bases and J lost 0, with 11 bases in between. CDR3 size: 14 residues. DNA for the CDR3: TGCAGCGTTGGAGGAAGCGGGAGCACAGATACGCAGTATTTT. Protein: CSVGGSGSTDTQYF.

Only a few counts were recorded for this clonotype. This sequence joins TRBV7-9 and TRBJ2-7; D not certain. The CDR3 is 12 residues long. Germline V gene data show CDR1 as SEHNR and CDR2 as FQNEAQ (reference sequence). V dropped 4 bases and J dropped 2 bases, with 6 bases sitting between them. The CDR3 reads CASSSVAYEQYF. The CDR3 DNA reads TGTGCCAGCAGCTCTGTAGCCTACGAGCAGTACTTC.